This passage covers 3 T cell receptor beta chains from one sample sequenced in a study of blood T cell repertoires in COVID-19. The table came from immunoSEQ multiplex PCR; TCRdb's copy has only in-frame clones and leaves some out. The sample holds about 150,000 clones, 82% seen once. The sample was peripheral blood. The receptors stem from a woman of 80 years or more with active or convalescent COVID-19.

This clone is a singleton in its sample. The rearrangement links TRBV28 to TRBJ1-1; TRBD1 is a possible D gene (5 bases). The CDR3 runs to 16 residues. V lost 3 bases, J lost 0 bases, and 14 bases lay in between. Germline assignment: CDR1 MDHEN and CDR2 SYDVKM. The CDR3 reads CASSLGRGGMNTEAFF. DNA of the CDR3: TGTGCCAGCAGTTTGGGTAGGGGTGGGATGAACACTGAAGCTTTCTTT.

This chain links TRBV7-8 with TRBJ2-3, with D possibly TRBD2 on 5 matching bases. This CDR3 has 13 residues. Germline lookup yields CDR1 SGHVS and CDR2 FQNEAQ. V was trimmed by 5 bases and J by 5 bases, leaving 11 bases between them. DNA for the CDR3: TGTGCCAGCAGCGGCCTTCGGGGAGATACGCAGTATTTT. Amino acid sequence: CASSGLRGDTQYF. Looking up the rest from reference TRBV7-8 and TRBJ2-3 gives the full variable domain: GAGVSQSPRYKVAKRGQDVALRCDPISGHVSLFWYQQALGQGPEFLTYFQNEAQLDKSGLPSDRFFAERPEGSVSTLKIQRTQQEDSAVYLCASSGLRGDTQYFGPGTRLTVL.

The chain joins TRBV6-2 or TRBV6-3 to TRBJ2-2; D is possibly TRBD2 (6 bases). The ends were cut back, 5 bases at V and 2 bases at J, with 9 bases in the middle. In germline, CDR1 is MNHEY, CDR2 SVGEGT. This CDR3 contains 14 residues. The CDR3: CASSPGTNTGELFF. The CDR3 coding sequence is TGTGCCAGCAGTCCCGGGACTAACACCGGGGAGCTGTTTTTT.